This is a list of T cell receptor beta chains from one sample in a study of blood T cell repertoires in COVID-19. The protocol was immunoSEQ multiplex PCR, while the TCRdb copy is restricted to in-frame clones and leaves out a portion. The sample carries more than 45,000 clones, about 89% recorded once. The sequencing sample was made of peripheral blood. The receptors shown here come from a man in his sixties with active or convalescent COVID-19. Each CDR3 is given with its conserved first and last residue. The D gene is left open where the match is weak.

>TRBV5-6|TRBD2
CASSLGLAGGHTDTQYF
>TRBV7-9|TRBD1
CASSLFQGALEYF
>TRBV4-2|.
CASSQDGLYTYEQYF
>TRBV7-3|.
CASSLTSGNTGELFF
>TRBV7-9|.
CASSFQGQGEQFF
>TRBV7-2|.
CASSLNGRNTEAFF
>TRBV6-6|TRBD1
CASSPRTGGEKLFF
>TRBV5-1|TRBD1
CASSPATGQITEAFF
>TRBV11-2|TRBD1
CASSFSQGVRTEAFF
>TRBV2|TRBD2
CASSASGGAAGELFF
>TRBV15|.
CATSREGGERAFF
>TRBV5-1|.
CASSFDSYGYTF
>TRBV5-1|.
CASSETTETQYF
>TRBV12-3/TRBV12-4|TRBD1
CASSRDSGNEQFF
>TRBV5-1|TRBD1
CASSRGDRGKVFNSPLHF
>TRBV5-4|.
CASSAYGRAENSPLHF
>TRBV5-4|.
CASSLVGKSDTQYF
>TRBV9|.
CASSVAEPGNTIYF
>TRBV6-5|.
CASQKGLNTEAFF
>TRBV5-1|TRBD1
CASSLGQGGTYEQYF
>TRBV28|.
CASSLGRGNPFF
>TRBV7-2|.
CASSLRLGGYGYTF
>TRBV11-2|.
CASSTDRNQPQHF
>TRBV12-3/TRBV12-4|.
CASSLVLGGEAFF
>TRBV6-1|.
CASSDGGVYQPQHF
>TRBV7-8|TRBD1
CASSLARDSNYGYTF
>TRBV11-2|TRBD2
CASSLGRRGGNEQFF
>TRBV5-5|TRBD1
CASSLNPGTAAYNEQFF
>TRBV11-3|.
CASSLINTGELFF
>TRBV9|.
CASSVRPDRRNEQFF
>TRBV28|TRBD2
CASSLAGGNEQYF
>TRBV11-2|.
CASSLEGAGDQPQHF
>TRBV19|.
CASSYGRGLYEQYF
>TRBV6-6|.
CASSLDPEGDEQFF
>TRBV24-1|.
CATSALTSEQFF
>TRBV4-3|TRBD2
CASSQDAASGAFYEQYF
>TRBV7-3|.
CASSAGGGVQETQYF
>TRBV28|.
CASTLMRRNTEAFF
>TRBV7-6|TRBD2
CASSSFGGSSYEQYF
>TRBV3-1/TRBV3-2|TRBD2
CASSHPQLAGRETQYF
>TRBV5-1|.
CASSRTVPSTDTQYF
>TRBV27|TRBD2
CASSLEGGSHEQYF
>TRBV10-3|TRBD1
CAISESKGAGYTF
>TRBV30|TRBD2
CAWSQIPDGRVETQYF
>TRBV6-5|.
CASSYGAYNEKLFF
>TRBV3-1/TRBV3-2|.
CASSQDRAGNEQYF
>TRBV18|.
CASSYSGVGNTEAFF
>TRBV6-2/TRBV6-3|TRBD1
CASSYRTPGQGAGYTF
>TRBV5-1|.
CASSLTRPSDNEQFF
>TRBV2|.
CASSGGVQASPLHF
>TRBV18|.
CASSPSRWFYEQYF
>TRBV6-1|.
CASSEGPWGGYNQPQHF
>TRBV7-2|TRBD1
CASSLDGTGVGNQPQHF
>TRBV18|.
CASSNRRGNQPQHF
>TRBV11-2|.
CASSLPGYEQYF
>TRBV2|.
CASSERTALDTQYF
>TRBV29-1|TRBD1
CSVRTGRNTEAFF
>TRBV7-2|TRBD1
CASGQDLTSTEAFF